This TCR beta chain stems from a study of T-cell reconstitution after alpha-beta-depleted transplantation in children. Study-wide results and caveats: Several hundred graft clones that had expanded were reportedly the source of alpha-beta T cells about two months after transplant. T-cell numbers and diversity one year post-transplant derived largely from freshly generated T cells. From surviving recipient T cells and thymic progenitors came the high day-60 TCRbeta diversity observed in some patients.

TCRbeta library preparation incorporated unique molecular identifiers. One entry per CDR3 protein, called by TCRdb with MiXCR from the PCR reads. The sample shows around 230,000 distinct CDR3 sequences, around a sixth of them seen only once. Regarding this clonotype: Its antigen is undetermined.

Germline CDR1 and CDR2: KGHSH and LQKENI. The CDR3 extends over 17 amino acids. V was clipped by 2 bases and J by 9 bases; unmatched bases: 16. This sequence originates from a male patient aged 2 to 10 who had a stem cell transplant for acute lymphoblastic leukemia, so the T cells may come from the graft donor. The rearrangement links TRBV18 to TRBJ1-3; 7 bases fit TRBD1. Sample: PBMCs, mostly from graft donor cells, taken 360 days after TCRalphabeta/CD19-depleted stem cell transplant. CDR3 sequence reads: CASSPSHTDRLKGTIYF. CDR3 sequence (DNA): TGTGCCAGCTCACCAAGCCATACGGACAGGCTAAAAGGCACCATATATTTT.